This entry lists 8 T cell receptor beta chains sequenced from one sample in a study of cytomegalovirus exposure and HLA in healthy donors. PCR was performed using 60 Vbeta and 13 Jbeta primers. Clones were sequenced by immunoSEQ multiplex PCR, and TCRdb holds only the in-frame ones, with some missing. The table lists 130,000 to 150,000 clones, about 80% of them singletons. Material: PBMCs. These receptors originate from a man in his forties in good health and CMV-seropositive.

This clone was found a few times. The genes are TRBV7-2 and TRBJ1-5; a weak D match, TRBD1 (6 bases). Deletions cut 5 bases from V and 2 bases from J, with 10 bases between. Germline CDR1 is SGHTA and CDR2 is FQGNSA. The CDR3 runs 14 residues. Here the CDR3 DNA reads TGTGCCAGCAGCCCAGGGGCAGGCAATCAGCCCCAGCATTTT. It encodes CASSPGAGNQPQHF.

The rearrangement uses TRBV5-1 and TRBJ2-2; 8 bases are a match to TRBD2. CDR1 and CDR2 from the germline V gene are SGHRS and YFSETQ. V lost 2 bases, J lost 3 bases, and 6 bases stayed unmatched. The CDR3 consists of 16 residues. CDR3 sequence reads: CASSFRTSSYTGELFF. The CDR3 nucleotides read TGCGCCAGCAGCTTCAGGACTAGCTCTTACACCGGGGAGCTGTTTTTT.

The chain joins TRBV14 to TRBJ1-2; a weak D match, TRBD1 (5 bases). V was trimmed by 3 bases and J by 6 bases, leaving 11 bases between them. CDR1 is SGHDN and CDR2 is FVKESK in the germline V gene. CDR3 size: 13 residues. In DNA form, the CDR3 reads TGTGCCAGCAGCCAGGGGCGGGGCGATGGCTACACCTTC. Its translation is CASSQGRGDGYTF. Variable domain in full (rest from reference TRBV14 and TRBJ1-2): EAGVTQFPSHSVIEKGQTVTLRCDPISGHDNLYWYRRVMGKEIKFLLHFVKESKQDESGMPNNRFLAERTGGTYSTLKVQPAELEDSGVYFCASSQGRGDGYTFGSGTRLTVV.

V and J are TRBV6-6 and TRBJ1-3; D might be TRBD1 (5 bases). The V gene's germline CDR1 is MNHNY and CDR2 SVGAGI (reference sequence). V was clipped by 6 bases and J by 1 base, with 10 bases between them. This CDR3 comprises 14 residues. For the CDR3, the DNA is TGTGCCAGCAGCAACGGGGGGTCTGGAAACACCATATATTTT. Translating it yields CASSNGGSGNTIYF.

J is TRBJ1-5 and V is TRBV2; a weak D match, TRBD1 (6 bases). Trimming removed 4 bases at V and 4 bases at J, with 11 bases between. Germline CDR1 SNHLY, CDR2 FYNNEI. The CDR3 has 14 amino acids. This CDR3 is CASSVLGGNQPQHF. The CDR3 nucleotides are TGTGCCAGCAGTGTATTAGGGGGTAATCAGCCCCAGCATTTT.

This sequence joins TRBV9 and TRBJ2-3, with TRBD2 matching over 12 bases. There are 17 residues in the CDR3. With V trimmed by 0 bases and J by 2 bases, 4 bases remained unmatched. Germline CDR1 is SGDLS and CDR2 is YYNGEE. The CDR3 loop is CASSVGLAGGNTDTQYF. The CDR3 region has the DNA TGTGCCAGCAGCGTAGGGCTAGCGGGAGGGAACACAGATACGCAGTATTTT.

The genes are TRBV5-6 and TRBJ2-1; a weak D match, TRBD2 (6 bases). Trimming pared 2 bases from V and 4 bases from J, leaving 13 bases between. The CDR3 has 15 residues. The germline gives CDR1 SGHDT, CDR2 YYEEEE. CDR3 in DNA: TGTGCCAGCAGCTTTCGTAGCGGAGCTTACAATGAGCAGTTCTTC. Protein product: CASSFRSGAYNEQFF.

The chain uses TRBV10-3 and TRBJ2-3; TRBD2 agrees at 9 bases. Germline values: CDR1 ENHRY, CDR2 SYGVKD. CDR3 size: 16 residues. Unmatched junction bases numbered 4, after V lost 3 bases and J lost 0 bases. CDR3: CAISERRGGSTDTQYF. In DNA form, the CDR3 reads TGTGCCATCAGTGAAAGGCGGGGGGGGAGCACAGATACGCAGTATTTT.